This T cell receptor beta chain was captured in a study of cytomegalovirus exposure and HLA in healthy donors. Notes on the study in general: According to the study, 160 or so TCR beta chains were cytomegalovirus-associated.

The data were produced by immunoSEQ multiplex PCR, yet TCRdb's version contains in-frame clones alone and is incomplete. The sample carries 330,000 or so clones, roughly 88% recorded once. The CDR3 is 15 amino acids. V lost 5 bases and J lost 0, with 12 bases in between. CDR1 and CDR2 (germline): SGHRS, YFSETQ. The donors belonged to the approximately 120-subject validation cohort, separate from the roughly 670-subject first cohort. The count of this clone is one. Its antigen is currently unknown. The receptor was isolated from a woman between 18 and 30 years old in good health and CMV-seronegative. Sequencing used PBMCs. The gene calls are TRBV5-1 and TRBJ2-1, with D perhaps matching TRBD2 (5 bases). The CDR3 sequence is CASRASPASYNEQFF. CDR3 DNA: TGCGCCAGCAGGGCTAGCCCGGCCTCCTACAATGAGCAGTTCTTC.